This T cell receptor (beta chain) was profiled in a study of blood T cell repertoires in COVID-19. Study background: Acute and convalescent COVID-19 specimens originated in the United States, Italy and Spain. Sources were T cells, B-cell-depleted T cells, or PBMCs; the material itself was cDNA or gDNA.

Original handling: Counts of nucleated cells, estimated from reference gene primer amplification, were obtained. Method: immunoSEQ multiplex PCR; TCRdb's copy keeps in-frame clones and lacks some. V, J and clone size are taken as reported in that table, and D and trimming were inferred from the DNA itself. The data contain about half a million clones, approximately 85% of them singletons. The CDR3 is made up of 16 amino acids. After removal of 5 bases from V and 2 bases from J, the junction contained 7 bases not matched to a gene. The V gene's germline CDR1 is SGDLS and CDR2 YYNGEE. The sequence was obtained from a human donor in a cohort sampled during active COVID-19. The chain employs TRBV9 and TRBJ1-2; 12 positions match TRBD1. The sample consisted of peripheral blood. CDR3 nucleotides: TGTGCCAGCAGAGCGGGACAGGGGGCGGTGAACTATGGCTACACCTTC. Amino acid sequence: CASRAGQGAVNYGYTF.